The rows below give T cell receptor beta chains drawn from one sample of a study of blood T cell repertoires in COVID-19. Sequencing used immunoSEQ multiplex PCR; TCRdb keeps in-frame clones, though not all of them. The profile shows approximately 160,000 clones, 84% of them singletons. The sequencing sample was made of peripheral blood. The source of these receptors is a man younger than 35 with active or convalescent COVID-19. CDR3s include the opening cysteine and the closing phenylalanine or tryptophan. The order of the fields is V gene, clone size, J gene, D gene, CDR3 protein, CDR3 DNA. D genes are given only for firm matches. Rows may omit the clone size; those that give it use once, few, many or a size class.

v_gene: TRBV6-4
abundance: .
j_gene: TRBJ2-1
d_gene: .
CDR3aa: CASSDSQGGSEQFF
CDR3nt: TGTGCCAGCAGTGACTCACAGGGTGGAAGCGAGCAGTTCTTC

v_gene: TRBV2
abundance: .
j_gene: TRBJ2-1
d_gene: TRBD2
CDR3aa: CASSRSGGPYNEQFF
CDR3nt: TGTGCCAGCAGTCGCAGCGGGGGGCCCTACAATGAGCAGTTCTTC

v_gene: TRBV6-2/TRBV6-3
abundance: .
j_gene: TRBJ1-5
d_gene: .
CDR3aa: CASSYEAGDNQPQHF
CDR3nt: TGTGCCAGCAGTTACGAGGCAGGGGACAATCAGCCCCAGCATTTT

v_gene: TRBV7-2
abundance: .
j_gene: TRBJ2-7
d_gene: TRBD2
CDR3aa: CASSRSGRAYEQYF
CDR3nt: TGTGCCAGCAGTCGTAGCGGGAGGGCTTACGAGCAGTACTTC

v_gene: TRBV19
abundance: .
j_gene: TRBJ2-1
d_gene: TRBD2
CDR3aa: CASSKSSGPYNEQFF
CDR3nt: TGTGCCAGTAGTAAATCTAGCGGGCCATACAATGAGCAGTTCTTC

v_gene: TRBV11-2
abundance: .
j_gene: TRBJ2-3
d_gene: TRBD2
CDR3aa: CASSLDPSGRGTDTQYF
CDR3nt: TGTGCCAGCAGCTTAGACCCGAGCGGGAGAGGCACAGATACGCAGTATTTT

v_gene: TRBV5-1
abundance: .
j_gene: TRBJ1-4
d_gene: .
CDR3aa: CASSSYRGTNEKLFF
CDR3nt: TGCGCCAGCAGCTCCTACAGAGGGACTAATGAAAAACTGTTTTTT

v_gene: TRBV11-2
abundance: .
j_gene: TRBJ2-7
d_gene: .
CDR3aa: CASSVGLGSSYEQYF
CDR3nt: TGTGCCAGCAGCGTAGGACTGGGGAGCTCCTACGAGCAGTACTTC

v_gene: TRBV12-3/TRBV12-4
abundance: few
j_gene: TRBJ1-5
d_gene: .
CDR3aa: CASTDSHNQPQHF
CDR3nt: TGTGCCAGCACTGACAGTCACAATCAGCCCCAGCATTTT

v_gene: TRBV6-5
abundance: .
j_gene: TRBJ1-5
d_gene: TRBD1
CDR3aa: CASQTGPYSNQPQHF
CDR3nt: TGTGCCAGCCAGACAGGGCCCTATAGCAATCAGCCCCAGCATTTT

v_gene: TRBV28
abundance: .
j_gene: TRBJ2-1
d_gene: TRBD2
CDR3aa: CASSRPGAGARSSYNEQFF
CDR3nt: TGTGCCAGCAGTCGCCCCGGGGCGGGAGCCCGAAGCTCCTACAATGAGCAGTTCTTC

v_gene: TRBV28
abundance: .
j_gene: TRBJ1-2
d_gene: TRBD1
CDR3aa: CASSLYPKAGGSYGYTF
CDR3nt: TGTGCCAGCAGTTTATATCCTAAGGCAGGGGGGTCCTATGGCTACACCTTC

v_gene: TRBV19
abundance: .
j_gene: TRBJ2-6
d_gene: .
CDR3aa: CASSPGQVSGANVLTF
CDR3nt: TGTGCCAGTAGTCCGGGACAAGTCTCTGGGGCCAACGTCCTGACTTTC

v_gene: TRBV5-4
abundance: .
j_gene: TRBJ2-3
d_gene: .
CDR3aa: CASSVRQGTDTQYF
CDR3nt: TGTGCCAGCAGCGTGCGGCAGGGGACAGATACGCAGTATTTT

v_gene: TRBV4-3
abundance: .
j_gene: TRBJ2-7
d_gene: .
CDR3aa: CASSQDRLAAYEQYF
CDR3nt: TGCGCCAGCAGCCAAGACCGTCTAGCAGCCTACGAGCAGTACTTC

v_gene: TRBV5-1
abundance: few
j_gene: TRBJ2-5
d_gene: TRBD1
CDR3aa: CASSSDRGWETQYF
CDR3nt: TGCGCCAGCAGCTCGGACAGGGGATGGGAGACCCAGTACTTC

v_gene: TRBV7-2
abundance: .
j_gene: TRBJ2-5
d_gene: .
CDR3aa: CASSLGLVETQYF
CDR3nt: TGTGCCAGCAGCTTAGGACTAGTAGAGACCCAGTACTTC

v_gene: TRBV2
abundance: few
j_gene: TRBJ2-2
d_gene: .
CDR3aa: CASSATDTNTGELFF
CDR3nt: TGTGCCAGCAGTGCAACAGACACGAACACCGGGGAGCTGTTTTTT

v_gene: TRBV30
abundance: once
j_gene: TRBJ2-5
d_gene: TRBD1
CDR3aa: CAWSRRDRDLETQYF
CDR3nt: TGTGCCTGGAGCCGCCGGGACAGGGACTTGGAGACCCAGTACTTC

v_gene: TRBV3-1/TRBV3-2
abundance: .
j_gene: TRBJ2-7
d_gene: TRBD2
CDR3aa: CASSHGLAGGGTYEQYF
CDR3nt: TGTGCCAGCAGCCACGGACTAGCGGGTGGCGGAACCTACGAGCAGTACTTC

v_gene: TRBV18
abundance: .
j_gene: TRBJ2-1
d_gene: TRBD2
CDR3aa: CASSPGGLAGYNEQFF
CDR3nt: TGTGCCAGCTCACCCGGTGGACTAGCGGGTTACAATGAGCAGTTCTTC

v_gene: TRBV7-3
abundance: .
j_gene: TRBJ2-3
d_gene: .
CDR3aa: CASSLQAGSTDTQYF
CDR3nt: TGTGCCAGCAGCTTACAGGCGGGAAGCACAGATACGCAGTATTTT

v_gene: TRBV12-3/TRBV12-4
abundance: .
j_gene: TRBJ1-1
d_gene: .
CDR3aa: CASSLTGEAFF
CDR3nt: TGTGCCAGCAGTTTAACAGGTGAAGCTTTCTTT

v_gene: TRBV6-5
abundance: .
j_gene: TRBJ2-7
d_gene: TRBD1
CDR3aa: CASSYSTTGISYEQYF
CDR3nt: TGTGCCAGCAGTTACTCGACGACAGGGATCTCCTACGAGCAGTACTTC

v_gene: TRBV12-5
abundance: once
j_gene: TRBJ2-6
d_gene: .
CDR3aa: CASVNSGANVLTF
CDR3nt: TGTGCTAGTGTCAACTCTGGGGCCAACGTCCTGACTTTC

v_gene: TRBV10-3
abundance: .
j_gene: TRBJ1-1
d_gene: .
CDR3aa: CAIKGGGPEAFF
CDR3nt: TGTGCCATCAAAGGAGGAGGTCCTGAAGCTTTCTTT

v_gene: TRBV30
abundance: .
j_gene: TRBJ2-3
d_gene: TRBD1
CDR3aa: CAWSPGTGSSTDTQYF
CDR3nt: TGTGCCTGGAGCCCCGGGACAGGTAGTAGCACAGATACGCAGTATTTT

v_gene: TRBV5-1
abundance: .
j_gene: TRBJ1-2
d_gene: .
CDR3aa: CASSLDINRRGNYGYTF
CDR3nt: TGCGCCAGCAGCTTGGATATAAACCGCCGGGGTAACTATGGCTACACCTTC

v_gene: TRBV6-1
abundance: .
j_gene: TRBJ2-7
d_gene: .
CDR3aa: CASSETYRTLDEQYF
CDR3nt: TGTGCCAGCAGTGAAACTTACAGGACCCTTGACGAGCAGTACTTC

v_gene: TRBV6-2/TRBV6-3
abundance: .
j_gene: TRBJ2-5
d_gene: .
CDR3aa: CASSRGETQYF
CDR3nt: TGTGCCAGCAGTCGGGGAGAGACCCAGTACTTC

v_gene: TRBV7-2
abundance: .
j_gene: TRBJ1-3
d_gene: .
CDR3aa: CASSLGASSGNTIYF
CDR3nt: TGTGCCAGCAGCTTAGGAGCTTCTTCTGGAAACACCATATATTTT

v_gene: TRBV5-1
abundance: .
j_gene: TRBJ1-1
d_gene: .
CDR3aa: CASSLGTVNTEAFF
CDR3nt: TGCGCCAGCAGCTTGGGGACAGTGAACACTGAAGCTTTCTTT

v_gene: TRBV19
abundance: .
j_gene: TRBJ1-1
d_gene: .
CDR3aa: CASSIGGYEGRNTEAFF
CDR3nt: TGTGCCAGTAGTATCGGGGGGTACGAGGGGAGGAACACTGAAGCTTTCTTT

v_gene: TRBV13
abundance: .
j_gene: TRBJ2-3
d_gene: .
CDR3aa: CASSAQGTDTQYF
CDR3nt: TGTGCCAGCAGCGCCCAGGGTACAGATACGCAGTATTTT

v_gene: TRBV6-5
abundance: .
j_gene: TRBJ1-1
d_gene: .
CDR3aa: CATQTGNTEAFF
CDR3nt: TGTGCCACCCAGACAGGAAACACTGAAGCTTTCTTT

v_gene: TRBV21-1
abundance: .
j_gene: TRBJ2-7
d_gene: .
CDR3aa: CASSKGQVFKQQYF
CDR3nt: TGTGCCAGCAGCAAAGGACAGGTTTTTAAGCAGCAGTACTTC

v_gene: TRBV12-5
abundance: .
j_gene: TRBJ2-2
d_gene: .
CDR3aa: CASGLGHGNTGELFF
CDR3nt: TGTGCTAGTGGTTTGGGTCACGGTAACACCGGGGAGCTGTTTTTT

v_gene: TRBV7-9
abundance: .
j_gene: TRBJ1-1
d_gene: TRBD1
CDR3aa: CASSQGQLEAFF
CDR3nt: TGTGCCAGCAGCCAGGGACAGCTTGAAGCTTTCTTT

v_gene: TRBV18
abundance: few
j_gene: TRBJ1-4
d_gene: .
CDR3aa: CASSPLQEEKLFF
CDR3nt: TGTGCCAGCTCACCACTGCAAGAGGAAAAACTGTTTTTT

v_gene: TRBV7-9
abundance: .
j_gene: TRBJ1-4
d_gene: .
CDR3aa: CASSLARTSNEKLFF
CDR3nt: TGTGCCAGCAGCTTAGCAAGGACTTCTAATGAAAAACTGTTTTTT

v_gene: TRBV18
abundance: few
j_gene: TRBJ2-3
d_gene: TRBD2
CDR3aa: CASSPKTSGGTDTQYF
CDR3nt: TGTGCCAGCTCACCGAAAACTAGCGGTGGCACAGATACGCAGTATTTT

v_gene: TRBV12-5
abundance: .
j_gene: TRBJ1-6
d_gene: .
CDR3aa: CASSNRAGSPLHF
CDR3nt: TGTGCTAGTTCTAACAGGGCAGGTTCACCCCTCCACTTT

v_gene: TRBV7-2
abundance: few
j_gene: TRBJ2-7
d_gene: .
CDR3aa: CASSSGLGNEQYF
CDR3nt: TGTGCCAGCAGCTCGGGACTTGGGAACGAGCAGTACTTC

v_gene: TRBV28
abundance: .
j_gene: TRBJ1-1
d_gene: .
CDR3aa: CASSIQLNTEAFF
CDR3nt: TGTGCCAGCAGTATACAACTGAACACTGAAGCTTTCTTT